The T cell receptor beta chain under discussion was sequenced for a study of T-cell reconstitution after alpha-beta-depleted transplantation in children. Study conclusions and caveats: The high TCRbeta diversity at day 60 in some patients came from surviving recipient T cells and thymic progenitors. Reportedly, only several hundred clones from non-depleted graft cells drove alpha-beta T-cell counts at about two months.

CDR3 length: 15 residues. With 1 base clipped from V and 8 bases from J, the junction kept 11 bases outside the gene matches. The germline V gene has CDR1 DFQATT and CDR2 SNEGSKA (reference sequence). Details on this clonotype: What it recognizes is unknown.

It was with unique molecular identifiers that the TCRbeta library was prepared. One entry per CDR3 protein, called by TCRdb with MiXCR from the PCR reads. The table records some 440,000 distinct CDR3 sequences, about 17% of them present only once. The chain employs TRBV20-1 and TRBJ2-1; 7 bases map to TRBD2. The receptor was isolated from a boy under two years old who had a stem cell transplant for Wiskott-Aldrich syndrome, so the T cells may come from the graft donor. Specimen: PBMCs, mostly from graft donor cells, collected 360 days after TCRalphabeta/CD19-depleted stem cell transplant. In DNA, the CDR3 is TGCAGTGCTAGAGTGCCTAGCGGATGGACGGATGAGCAGTTCTTC. Amino acids: CSARVPSGWTDEQFF.